The following is a T cell receptor beta chain sequence with its context. It has no known antigen specificity. Per-base qualities were not stored, and no clone one base away is much larger. The sample is drawn from a study of blood T cells in healthy people across ages (dated by TCRdb to 2015 to 2017). Looking at the study overall: In model experiments, template switching captured about one uniquely barcoded TCR beta cDNA molecule for every two T cells. To track age-related changes in TCR beta repertoire diversity, the study relied on deep sequencing normalized with unique cDNA molecular identifiers. Using the same blood draw, the study looked at two additional independent replicas of 1 million unique cDNA reads for two donors, one aged 18 to 30 and the other aged 80 or older. To avoid experimental bias, donors of different ages were spread randomly across the sequencing lanes. The donors were split into four age groups: young (average roughly 15 years), middle-aged (roughly 42), aged (62) and long-lived (roughly 88). On the study overall, not on this receptor specifically: Donor CMV infection status was unknown, potentially confounding age-related changes in expanded clonotypes. There was a strong correlation between observed TCR beta diversity and the percentage of naive T cells measured by flow cytometry. Compared with the aged group, more naive CD4+ T cells, fewer expanded clones and increased TCR diversity were shown by the long-lived group, suggesting age selection. Observed TCR beta diversity per million T cells fell roughly linearly with age, and a significant reduction was already apparent by age around 39. Estimates of total diversity based on one million sequenced T cells were considered lower bounds and underestimates. Since profiling was done on bulk unsorted PBMCs, naive and antigen-experienced compartments could not be conclusively compared.

Receptor libraries were prepared by 5' RACE. Sequencing used an Illumina HiSeq 2500. The second PCR ran for roughly 7 to 11 cycles and used a J-beta primer mix along with a sample-barcoded 5' primer. A template-switch 5' adaptor carrying 12 random nucleotides introduced a unique molecular identifier onto each TCR beta cDNA molecule. Each sample yielded at least 3 million CDR3-containing paired-end reads. First-strand cDNA synthesis was performed from all RNA using the Mint cDNA synthesis kit, with priming by a TRBC-specific oligonucleotide. All cDNA was treated with uracil-DNA glycosylase and then went through a first 18-cycle PCR with the universal primers M1SS and BC2_uni_R. The authors processed their data as follows. Each sample was normalized by randomly selecting 1 million high-quality reads, each carrying a distinct molecular identifier. Instead of being binned into consensus sequences, reads that shared molecular identifiers were thrown out. MiTCR, with a Q25 quality threshold and the strictest error-elimination algorithm, was used for CDR3 identification, clonotype clustering and error correction. A nonparametric unseen species model using Euler transformation provided a lower-bound estimate of total TCR beta diversity. Using fastp at Q25 and MiXCR, TCRdb reprocessed the public reads and kept productive beta chains. Every CDR3 protein is listed once, alongside the most common genes and DNA of its rows. These V and J calls rely on TCRdb rather than the paper's analysis. Across this sample there are hundreds of thousands of distinct CDR3 sequences, with 45% to 60% seen only once. The ten largest account for 45% to 60% of the sample.

The donors were roughly 40 Caucasian individuals from Russia, aged roughly 6 to 100 years, who were systemically healthy. Ten milliliters of peripheral blood were drawn from each donor into EDTA-treated Vacutainer tubes. Ficoll-Paque density-gradient centrifugation was used to isolate PBMCs, with at least 6.5 million per sample. Trizol reagent was used to extract total RNA from PBMCs, with at least 6 micrograms per sample. Naive CD45RAhigh/CD27high T cell percentages were measured by flow cytometry on a PBMC aliquot from every donor. V lost 0 bases and J lost 4 bases; the stretch between them is 7 bases long. The CDR3, from cysteine to phenylalanine, totals 14 residues. The retained sequence is limited to the CDR3, 42 bases, with the frame set at the first base. As encoded in the germline V gene, CDR1 is SGHVS while CDR2 is FNYEAQ.

This receptor was obtained from a man in his sixties in good health. Sequenced: blood. The V gene is TRBV7-6 and the J gene is TRBJ2-1, with no D gene named confidently. The DNA reads TGTGCCAGCAGCTTAGCAGGGAATTACAATGAGCAGTTCTTC. Its amino acids are CASSLAGNYNEQFF.